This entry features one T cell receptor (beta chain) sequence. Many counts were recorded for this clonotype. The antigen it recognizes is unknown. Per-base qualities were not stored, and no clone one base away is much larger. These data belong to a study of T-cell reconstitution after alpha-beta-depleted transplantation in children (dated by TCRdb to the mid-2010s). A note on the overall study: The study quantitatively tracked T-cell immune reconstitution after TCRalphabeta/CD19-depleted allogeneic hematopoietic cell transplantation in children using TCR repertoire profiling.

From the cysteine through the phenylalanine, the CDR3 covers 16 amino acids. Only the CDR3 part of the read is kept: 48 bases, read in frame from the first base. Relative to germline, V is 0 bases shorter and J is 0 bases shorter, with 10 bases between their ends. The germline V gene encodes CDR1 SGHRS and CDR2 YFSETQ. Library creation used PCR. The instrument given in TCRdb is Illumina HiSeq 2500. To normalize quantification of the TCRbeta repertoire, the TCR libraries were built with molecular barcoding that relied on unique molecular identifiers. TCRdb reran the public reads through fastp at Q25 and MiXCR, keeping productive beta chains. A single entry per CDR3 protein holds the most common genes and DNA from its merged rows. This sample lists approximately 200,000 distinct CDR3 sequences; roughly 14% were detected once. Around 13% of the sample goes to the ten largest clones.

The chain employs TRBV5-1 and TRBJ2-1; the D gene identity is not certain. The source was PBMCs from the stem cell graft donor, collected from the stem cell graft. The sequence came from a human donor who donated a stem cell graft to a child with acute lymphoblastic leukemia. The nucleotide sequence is TGCGCCAGCAGCTTGGCGGTTCCGAGCTCCTACAATGAGCAGTTCTTC. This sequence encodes CASSLAVPSSYNEQFF.